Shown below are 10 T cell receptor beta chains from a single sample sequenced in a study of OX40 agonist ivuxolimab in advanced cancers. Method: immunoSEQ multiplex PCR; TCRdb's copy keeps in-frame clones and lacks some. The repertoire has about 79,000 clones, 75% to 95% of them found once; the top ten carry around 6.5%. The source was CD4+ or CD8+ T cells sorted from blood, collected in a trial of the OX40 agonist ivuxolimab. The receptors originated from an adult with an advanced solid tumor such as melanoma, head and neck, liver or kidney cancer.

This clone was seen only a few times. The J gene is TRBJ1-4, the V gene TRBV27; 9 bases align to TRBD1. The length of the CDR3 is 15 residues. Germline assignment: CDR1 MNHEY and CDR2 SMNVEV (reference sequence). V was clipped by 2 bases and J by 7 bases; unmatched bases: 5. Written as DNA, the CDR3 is TGTGCCAGCAGTTTAGACAGGGGGAGGGGTGAAAAACTGTTTTTT. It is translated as CASSLDRGRGEKLFF. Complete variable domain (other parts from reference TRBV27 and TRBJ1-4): EAQVTQNPRYLITVTGKKLTVTCSQNMNHEYMSWYRQDPGLGLRQIYYSMNVEVTDKGDVPEGYKVSRKEKRNFPLILESPSPNQTSLYFCASSLDRGRGEKLFFGSGTQLSVL.

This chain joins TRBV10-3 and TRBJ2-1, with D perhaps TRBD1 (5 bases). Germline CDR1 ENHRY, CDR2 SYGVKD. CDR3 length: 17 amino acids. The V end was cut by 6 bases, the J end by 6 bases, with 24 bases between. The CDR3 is CAIRGDSPSSTFNEQFF. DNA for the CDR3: TGTGCCATCAGGGGCGACAGCCCGTCGAGCACTTTCAATGAGCAGTTCTTC.

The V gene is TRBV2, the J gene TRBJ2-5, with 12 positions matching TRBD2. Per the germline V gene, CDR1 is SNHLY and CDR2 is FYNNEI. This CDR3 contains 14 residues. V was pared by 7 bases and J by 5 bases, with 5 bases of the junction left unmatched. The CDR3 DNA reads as TGTGCCAGCATGCGTCTAGCGGGAGGGGAGACCCAGTACTTC. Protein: CASMRLAGGETQYF.

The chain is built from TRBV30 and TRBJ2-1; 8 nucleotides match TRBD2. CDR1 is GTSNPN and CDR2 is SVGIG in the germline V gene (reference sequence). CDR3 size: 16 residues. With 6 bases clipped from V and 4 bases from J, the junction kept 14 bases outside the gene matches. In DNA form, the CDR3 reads TGTGCCTGCACCGGCCAGGGCGGGAGGCAATACAATGAGCAGTTCTTC. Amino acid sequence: CACTGQGGRQYNEQFF.

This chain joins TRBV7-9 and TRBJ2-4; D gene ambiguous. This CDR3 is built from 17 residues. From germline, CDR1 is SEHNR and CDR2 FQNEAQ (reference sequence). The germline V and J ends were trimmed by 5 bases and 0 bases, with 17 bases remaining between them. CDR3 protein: CASSRSGPHEAKNIQYF. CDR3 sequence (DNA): TGTGCCAGCAGCCGTAGTGGGCCACATGAAGCCAAAAACATTCAGTACTTC.

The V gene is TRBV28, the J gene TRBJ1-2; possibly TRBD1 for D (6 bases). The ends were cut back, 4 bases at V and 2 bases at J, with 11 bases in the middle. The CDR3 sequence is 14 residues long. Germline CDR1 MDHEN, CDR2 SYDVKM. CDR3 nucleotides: TGTGCCAGCAGTTCTGGAGACAGGAACTATGGCTACACCTTC. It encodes CASSSGDRNYGYTF.

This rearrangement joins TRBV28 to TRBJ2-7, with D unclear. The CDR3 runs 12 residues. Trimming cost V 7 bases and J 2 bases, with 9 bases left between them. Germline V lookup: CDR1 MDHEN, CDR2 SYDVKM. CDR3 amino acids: CASNRKAYEQYF. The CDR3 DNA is TGTGCCAGCAATCGGAAGGCCTACGAGCAGTACTTC.

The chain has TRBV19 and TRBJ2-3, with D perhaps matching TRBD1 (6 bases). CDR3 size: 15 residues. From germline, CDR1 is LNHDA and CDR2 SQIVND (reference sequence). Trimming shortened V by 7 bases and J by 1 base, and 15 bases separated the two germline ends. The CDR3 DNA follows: TGTGCCAGTACCCAGTTGGGGGCTGGCACAGATACGCAGTATTTT. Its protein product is CASTQLGAGTDTQYF.

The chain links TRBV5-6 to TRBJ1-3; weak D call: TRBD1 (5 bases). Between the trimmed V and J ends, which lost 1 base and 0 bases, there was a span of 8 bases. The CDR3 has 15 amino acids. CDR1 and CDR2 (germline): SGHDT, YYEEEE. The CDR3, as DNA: TGTGCCAGCAGCTTGACAGGAGTCTCTGGAAACACCATATATTTT. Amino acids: CASSLTGVSGNTIYF.

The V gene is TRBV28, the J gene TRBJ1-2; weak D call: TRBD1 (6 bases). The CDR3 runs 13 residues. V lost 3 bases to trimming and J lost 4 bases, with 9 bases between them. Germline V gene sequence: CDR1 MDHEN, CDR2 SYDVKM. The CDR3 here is CASSFQGSYGYTF. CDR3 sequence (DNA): TGTGCCAGCAGTTTCCAGGGGAGCTATGGCTACACCTTC.